This T cell receptor beta chain was documented in a study of cytomegalovirus exposure and HLA in healthy donors. V lost 1 base and J lost 7, with 18 bases in between. Germline CDR1 reads MNHEY; CDR2 reads SMNVEV (reference sequence). The CDR3 is made up of 16 amino acids. Study-wide points: What TCR beta sequences reportedly achieved was accurate prediction of HLA-A and HLA-B alleles in most subjects.

The PCR employed 60 Vbeta primers together with 13 Jbeta primers. The method was immunoSEQ multiplex PCR; TCRdb's version includes in-frame clones alone and lacks a portion of them. The sample has around 130,000 clones; around 83% are singletons. Points on this clone: Its antigen is undetermined.

Sequenced input: PBMCs. This receptor was obtained from a human donor in good health. The V call is TRBV27, the J call TRBJ2-3; possible D gene TRBD1, 6 bases. The CDR3 is CASSLLPGQRGNTQYF. The CDR3 bases are TGTGCCAGCAGTTTATTACCGGGACAAAGAGGAAATACGCAGTATTTT.